Below, 26 T cell receptor beta chains from the same sample are listed, as sequenced in a study of cytomegalovirus exposure and HLA in healthy donors. With 60 Vbeta and 13 Jbeta primers, the PCR was carried out. Libraries were prepared by immunoSEQ multiplex PCR; TCRdb keeps only in-frame clonotypes and omits some of them. The repertoire holds some 93,000 clones, around 10% seen once, with around 4.9% in the top ten. The sample consisted of PBMCs. The receptors stem from a man aged 50 to 59 in good health and CMV-seropositive.

V usage is TRBV13 and J usage is TRBJ2-5; the D is unclear. CDR3 length equals 12 residues. Germline V gives CDR1 PRHDT, CDR2 FYEKMQ (reference sequence). V lost 2 bases and J lost 5, with 6 bases in between. CDR3 in DNA: TGTGCCAGCAGCTTAATATCTGAGACCCAGTACTTC. Translation gives CASSLISETQYF.

J is TRBJ2-5 and V is TRBV12-5; D is unclear. Matching the DNA end better, TRBJ2-7 makes the J call doubtful. The germline V gene encodes CDR1 LGHNT and CDR2 FRNRAP. The CDR3 loop spans 13 amino acids. CDR3 region: CASGSRSLYEQYF. Written as DNA, the CDR3 is TGTGCTAGTGGTTCACGTAGTTTATACGAGCAGTACTTC.

The rearrangement joins TRBV4-2 to TRBJ2-5, with 10 nucleotides matching TRBD2. Losses at the gene ends were 4 bases for V and 0 bases for J; bases not matched to a gene: 17. This CDR3 is built from 20 residues. Germline CDR1 and CDR2: LGHNA and YNFKEQ. CDR3 DNA sequence: TGTGCCAGCAGCCTAGAGTCTTCTAGCGGGAGTGTCGAGTACCAAGAGACCCAGTACTTC. Protein product: CASSLESSSGSVEYQETQYF.

This clone was counted only a few times. The chain uses TRBV7-2 and TRBJ1-4; 7 positions match TRBD1. The CDR3 runs 17 residues. With V trimmed by 1 base and J by 6 bases, 11 bases remained unmatched. The V gene's germline CDR1 is SGHTA and CDR2 FQGNSA. CDR3 sequence reads: CASSLGISGGNYEKLFF. For the CDR3, the DNA is TGTGCCAGCAGCTTAGGCATATCAGGGGGGAACTATGAAAAACTGTTTTTT.

This clone occurred a few times. V usage is TRBV7-2 and J usage is TRBJ1-2; unclear D gene. Deletions cut 5 bases from V and 0 bases from J, with 13 bases between. Germline V gene sequence: CDR1 SGHTA, CDR2 FQGNSA. The CDR3 runs 15 residues. CDR3 residues: CASSPLRGANYGYTF. CDR3 DNA: TGTGCCAGCAGCCCGCTTCGGGGAGCTAACTATGGCTACACCTTC.

The sample holds many counts of this clone. V usage is TRBV2 and J usage is TRBJ2-3, with 9 bases fitting TRBD2. The CDR3 has 16 amino acids. V lost 5 bases and J lost 0; bases outside the gene matches: 6. The germline V gene encodes CDR1 SNHLY and CDR2 FYNNEI. CDR3: CASSPPLAGSTDTQYF. DNA for the CDR3: TGTGCCAGCAGTCCTCCGCTAGCGGGAAGCACAGATACGCAGTATTTT. The full variable domain, completed using reference TRBV2 and TRBJ2-3, is EPEVTQTPSHQVTQMGQEVILRCVPISNHLYFYWYRQILGQKVEFLVSFYNNEISEKSEIFDDQFSVERPDGSNFTLKIRSTKLEDSAMYFCASSPPLAGSTDTQYFGPGTRLTVL.

This clone was detected a few times. J is TRBJ2-2 and V is TRBV10-2; D call uncertain. The CDR3 extends over 12 amino acids. Trimming shortened V by 0 bases and J by 7 bases, and 3 bases separated the two germline ends. The germline V gene encodes CDR1 WSHSY and CDR2 SAAADI. The CDR3 loop is CASSESYGELFF. The CDR3 nucleotides are TGCGCCAGCAGTGAGTCGTACGGGGAGCTGTTTTTT.

V and J are TRBV2 and TRBJ2-1; 10 bases align to TRBD2. Germline V gene lookup returns CDR1 SNHLY and CDR2 FYNNEI. This CDR3 is 16 amino acids long. With V trimmed by 6 bases and J by 3 bases, 8 bases remained unmatched. The CDR3 DNA follows: TGTGCCAGCAGGCGAACTAGCGGGATAAACTACAATGAGCAGTTCTTC. This sequence encodes CASRRTSGINYNEQFF.

This clone was found a few times. Other DNA sequences in the sample encode the same CDR3. The V call is TRBV9, the J call TRBJ2-7; the D gene is possibly TRBD2 (6 bases). Germline CDR1 is SGDLS and CDR2 is YYNGEE. The CDR3 is made up of 13 amino acids. V shed 3 bases and J shed 4 bases, with 11 bases lying between them. The chain's CDR3 is CASSAGTGYEQYF. The CDR3 DNA reads TGTGCCAGCAGCGCGGGGACTGGATACGAGCAGTACTTC.

This clone appeared a few times. V usage is TRBV27 and J usage is TRBJ2-1, with 7 positions matching TRBD2. Germline-derived CDR1 and CDR2 are MNHEY and SMNVEV (reference sequence). The CDR3 is made up of 15 amino acids. J was trimmed by 4 bases and V by 6 bases; bases with no gene match: 9. CDR3 bases: TGTGCCAGCAGGTCGGAGGGACTATTATACAATGAGCAGTTCTTC. Translated, it gives CASRSEGLLYNEQFF.

This chain joins TRBV4-1 and TRBJ2-4; D is unresolved. The germline V gene encodes CDR1 MGHRA and CDR2 YSYEKL. The CDR3 is made up of 16 amino acids. V was trimmed by 0 bases and J by 6 bases, leaving 15 bases between them. The CDR3 bases are TGCGCCAGCAGCCAAGAGGAGACGGTTGAATCAAACATTCAGTACTTC. Its translation: CASSQEETVESNIQYF.

This chain's CDR3 is CASRTGEGTTGELFF. In DNA form, the CDR3 reads TGTGCCAGCAGGACGGGGGAGGGTACCACCGGGGAGCTGTTTTTT. J is TRBJ2-2 and V is TRBV5-4, with 7 nucleotides matching TRBD2. Germline CDR1 is SGHNT and CDR2 is YYREEE (reference sequence). J gave up 4 bases and V 5 bases, and 8 bases lay outside the gene matches. The CDR3 has 15 residues.

The sample holds a few counts of this clone. This chain links TRBV5-6 with TRBJ2-5; TRBD2 aligns across 8 bases. V lost 2 bases to trimming and J lost 1 base; unmatched junction nucleotides: 4. Germline loops: CDR1 SGHDT, CDR2 YYEEEE. The length of the CDR3 is 15 residues. The CDR3 loop is CASSFERERQETQYF. CDR3 nucleotide sequence: TGTGCCAGCAGCTTTGAGCGGGAGCGCCAAGAGACCCAGTACTTC.

The V gene is TRBV6-5, the J gene TRBJ1-6, with D possibly TRBD1 on 5 matching bases. V lost 2 bases and J 9 bases, leaving 14 bases between the germline ends. This CDR3 has 15 residues. CDR1 and CDR2 (germline): MNHEY, SVGAGI. CDR3 DNA: TGTGCCAGCAGTTACGGGCCAGGGACTTTTTCACCCCTCCACTTT. Translation: CASSYGPGTFSPLHF.

In its sample, this clone was seen a few times. The CDR3 region is CSARPAYGYTF. The CDR3 coding sequence is TGCAGTGCTAGGCCAGCGTATGGCTACACCTTC. The chain links TRBV20-1 to TRBJ1-2; D gene ambiguous. V was shortened by 3 bases and J by 5 bases, with 7 bases between the two germline ends. Germline V gives CDR1 DFQATT, CDR2 SNEGSKA (reference sequence). CDR3 size: 11 residues.

This clone is termed medium-sized. The V call is TRBV5-5, the J call TRBJ2-1; 9 bases align to TRBD1. CDR1 and CDR2 from the germline V gene are SGHKS and YYEKEE (reference sequence). The CDR3 is made up of 15 amino acids. J was trimmed by 8 bases and V by 0 bases; bases with no gene match: 6. CDR3 in amino acids: CASSLGGTGFYEQFF. CDR3 nucleotides: TGTGCCAGCAGCTTGGGTGGGACAGGGTTCTATGAGCAGTTCTTC.

J is TRBJ1-1 and V is TRBV2; weak D call: TRBD1 (6 bases). Germline V gene sequence: CDR1 SNHLY, CDR2 FYNNEI. Trimming removed 6 bases at V and 7 bases at J, with 15 bases between. The CDR3 length is 13 residues. The CDR3 protein is CASSRTVDSEAFF. The DNA of the CDR3 is TGTGCCAGCAGCCGAACCGTGGACAGTGAAGCTTTCTTT.

This clone was detected only a few times. J is TRBJ2-7 and V is TRBV6-5; maybe TRBD2 (6 bases). The germline gives CDR1 MNHEY, CDR2 SVGAGI. CDR3 length equals 13 residues. V was pared by 9 bases and J by 0 bases, with 12 bases between. CDR3 sequence reads: CASTGTYSYEQYF. The CDR3 DNA is TGTGCCAGTACCGGGACTTACTCCTACGAGCAGTACTTC.

This clone came up a few times. The V gene is TRBV2, the J gene TRBJ1-2; TRBD1 matches 7 bases. CDR1 is SNHLY, CDR2 FYNNEI, per germline. The CDR3 contains 13 residues. With V trimmed by 9 bases and J by 1 base, 5 bases remained unmatched. The CDR3: CARGDRVNYGYTF. CDR3 nucleotides: TGTGCCAGAGGGGACAGAGTTAACTATGGCTACACCTTC.

This clone has just a few counts. This sequence joins TRBV28 and TRBJ1-2; D is perhaps TRBD1 (6 bases). V was shortened by 3 bases and J by 2 bases, with 13 bases between the two germline ends. The germline CDR1 and CDR2 sequences are MDHEN and SYDVKM. The CDR3 consists of 15 residues. This CDR3 reads CASSFRGTANYGYTF. Written as DNA, the CDR3 is TGTGCCAGCAGTTTTAGGGGGACGGCAAACTATGGCTACACCTTC.

The table lists this clone with a few counts. A read error may explain this, as a much larger clone is one base away. The same CDR3 is also encoded by other DNA sequences in this sample. The chain carries TRBV6-1 and TRBJ2-7, with a possible D match to TRBD1 (6 bases). The V end was cut by 5 bases, the J end by 3 bases, with 8 bases between. The CDR3 has 12 residues. The germline V gene encodes CDR1 MNHNS and CDR2 SASEGT. For the CDR3, the DNA is TGTGCCAGCAGTCGGGACATCTACGAGCAGTACTTC. Protein sequence: CASSRDIYEQYF.

The rearrangement links TRBV19 to TRBJ1-1, with 9 bases matching TRBD1. Germline CDR1 reads LNHDA; CDR2 reads SQIVND (reference sequence). The CDR3 sequence is 14 residues long. V shed 1 base, J shed 5 bases, and the junction held 2 bases outside the gene matches. The CDR3, as DNA: TGTGCCAGTAGTATAGGGACAGGGGTAACTGAAGCTTTCTTT. It codes for CASSIGTGVTEAFF.

The genes are TRBV2 and TRBJ2-1; D is uncertain. The CDR3 contains 12 residues. Germline assignment: CDR1 SNHLY and CDR2 FYNNEI. V was cut by 6 bases and J by 6 bases, with 9 bases left in between. CDR3 in DNA: TGTGCCAGCAGCATCAATTTCAATGAGCAGTTCTTC. Encoded protein: CASSINFNEQFF. Drawing the rest from reference TRBV2 and TRBJ2-1, the complete variable domain is EPEVTQTPSHQVTQMGQEVILRCVPISNHLYFYWYRQILGQKVEFLVSFYNNEISEKSEIFDDQFSVERPDGSNFTLKIRSTKLEDSAMYFCASSINFNEQFFGPGTRLTVL.

This clone has more than one count but fewer than ten. V is TRBV6-1 and J is TRBJ2-5, with D possibly matching TRBD2 (6 bases). The V and J ends lost 4 bases and 5 bases respectively, with 14 bases between them. CDR1 and CDR2 (germline): MNHNS, SASEGT. CDR3 length: 14 residues. This chain's CDR3 is CASSGRWGEETQYF. The CDR3 region has the DNA TGTGCCAGCAGTGGGAGGTGGGGGGAGGAGACCCAGTACTTC.

A few counts support this clone. The rearrangement uses TRBV15 and TRBJ1-5; D gene ambiguous. The V gene's germline CDR1 is LNHNV and CDR2 YYDKDF (reference sequence). This CDR3 is built from 16 residues. V lost 0 bases to trimming and J lost 3 bases, with 12 bases between them. The CDR3 protein is CATSREVQVNNQPQHF. The CDR3 DNA reads as TGTGCCACCAGCAGAGAGGTTCAGGTTAACAATCAGCCCCAGCATTTT.

This clone turned up a few times. This sequence joins TRBV6-6 and TRBJ2-7; 9 positions match TRBD2. CDR1 is MNHNY, CDR2 SVGAGI, per germline (reference sequence). The CDR3 totals 14 residues. The J segment lost 6 bases and the V segment lost 5 bases, leaving 8 bases of the junction unmatched. The CDR3 protein is CASSPSGRYGEQYF. CDR3 coding DNA: TGTGCCAGCAGTCCCAGCGGGAGGTACGGCGAGCAGTACTTC.